This T cell receptor (beta chain) was sequenced for a study of blood T cell repertoires in COVID-19 (dated by TCRdb to 2020 to 2022). Broadly, across the study: Samples covering the acute and convalescent phases of COVID-19 were provided by collaborators in the United States, Italy and Spain. Nearly every sample came with metadata listing a de-identified subject ID, COVID-19 status, age in years and sex. HLA class I and class II types, where available, came from metadata supplied by the sample provider rather than from assay-based typing. The samples were drawn from two sources: the first 160 participants of the ongoing ImmuneRACE study, and 950 to 1,500 subjects contributed by 6 global collaborators. The prospective study material was composed of cDNA or gDNA derived from T cells, B-cell-depleted T cells, or PBMCs. The dataset comprised deeply sampled blood TCRbeta repertoires from subjects exposed to, actively infected with, or recovered from COVID-19. The repertoires were released in a freely available public database meant as a resource for research on the immune response to SARS-CoV-2. Broader findings and caveats from the paper: The quantity of clinical and demographic metadata differed by source and by participant and was supplied without curation.

This clone has more than one count but fewer than ten. The antigen it binds to is not known. Per-nucleotide qualities are absent, and no much larger clonotype sits a single base away. The immunoSEQ Assay, a bias-controlled multiplex PCR, was used to amplify TCRbeta CDR3 regions from genomic DNA. Concerning the study's data processing: The number of nucleated cells in each sample was estimated from the amplification of reference gene primers within the assay. To quantify the absolute abundance of each unique TCRbeta CDR3 rearrangement, sequence reads were collapsed and filtered. Productive Simpson clonality was computed per sample as the square root of Simpson's diversity index over productive rearrangements. TCRdb re-hosts the immuneACCESS table, in-frame sequences only. Its copies lack some clones; in the studies checked, an unresolved V gene accounts for under half of them, and the cause for the rest is not known. V, J and clone size were drawn from that table, and D and trimming were deduced from the DNA. This sample comprises about 53,000 clones, approximately 90% of them detected only once. The ten most abundant clones make up more than 3.5% of the sample.

Reading the germline V gene gives CDR1 SNHLY and CDR2 FYNNEI. CDR3 length: 13 amino acids, cysteine to phenylalanine. Just the 39-base CDR3 DNA is kept, in frame starting at base 1. Germline trimming: 8 bases from V, 8 bases from J; junction bases outside gene matches: 10. The collaborating institutions used their own protocols to collect whole blood in K2EDTA tubes. Collaborator samples were shipped for TCRbeta analysis as frozen whole blood, isolated PBMCs, or DNA extracted from either sample type. The V and J genes are TRBV2 and TRBJ1-2; 8 central bases correspond to TRBD1. This clonotype was sampled from a man aged 50 to 60 with acute or convalescent COVID-19. What was sequenced was peripheral blood. The nucleotide sequence is given as TGTGCCAGCTCGGGGACAGGTGACGGGGGCTACACCTTC. Its coded protein is CASSGTGDGGYTF.